This TCR beta chain originates from a study of T cells in Graves' hyperthyroidism and ophthalmopathy. Study-wide findings and caveats: Most expanded thyroid clonotypes above 0.001 recurred in blood.

This clonotype was recorded a few times. Its specificity is unknown. Just one base apart from a much larger clone, this may be a read error. Germline CDR1 LGHDT, CDR2 YNNKEL (reference sequence). The CDR3 extends over 15 amino acids. Ophthalmopathy patients had Clinical Activity Score at least 3, NOSPECS grade at least 4, duration under 3 months. The study left out patients who had uncontrolled infection, other autoimmune disease, pregnancy or lactation. What was amplified from RNA transcripts were TCR beta CDR3 regions. Initially, a first-round RT-PCR of the TCR CDR3 employed the HTBI primer set. TCRdb re-called the multiplex PCR reads through MiXCR, storing one row per CDR3 protein. The sample includes a few hundred thousand distinct CDR3 sequences, about 16% seen only once; the top ten take about 29%.

The chain couples TRBV3-1 to TRBJ2-5; weak D call: TRBD1 (5 bases). The receptor was isolated from a woman aged 30 to 39 with Graves' ophthalmopathy. Input material: blood. The CDR3 protein is CAGSRPPGYQETQYF. CDR3 nucleotide sequence: TGTGCCGGCAGCCGACCACCAGGGTACCAAGAGACCCAGTACTTC.